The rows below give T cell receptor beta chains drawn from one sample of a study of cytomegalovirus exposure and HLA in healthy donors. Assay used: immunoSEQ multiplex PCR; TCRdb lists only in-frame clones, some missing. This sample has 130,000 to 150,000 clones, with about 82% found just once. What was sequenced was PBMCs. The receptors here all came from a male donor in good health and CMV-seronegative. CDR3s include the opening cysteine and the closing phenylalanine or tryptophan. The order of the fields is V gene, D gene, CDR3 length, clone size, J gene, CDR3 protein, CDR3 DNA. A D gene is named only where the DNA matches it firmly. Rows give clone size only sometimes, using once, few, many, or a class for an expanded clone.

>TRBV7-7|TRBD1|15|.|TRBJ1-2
CASSPPRDRFYGYTF
TGTGCTAGCAGTCCACCCCGGGACAGATTCTATGGCTACACCTTC
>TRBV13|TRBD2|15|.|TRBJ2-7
CASSLGAAGGYEQYF
TGTGCCAGCAGCTTAGGGGCAGCGGGGGGCTACGAGCAGTACTTC
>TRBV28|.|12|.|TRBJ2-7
CASSSGQYEQYF
TGTGCCAGCAGCTCCGGACAGTACGAGCAGTACTTC
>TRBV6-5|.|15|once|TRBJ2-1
CASGPAGLPSDEQFF
TGTGCCAGCGGCCCAGCAGGGTTGCCTTCCGATGAGCAGTTCTTC
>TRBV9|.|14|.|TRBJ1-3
CASSVTQSGNTIYF
TGTGCCAGCAGCGTTACACAGTCTGGAAACACCATATATTTT
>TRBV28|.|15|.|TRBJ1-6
CASSRTTGGNSPLHF
TGTGCCAGCAGTCGTACGACAGGTGGCAATTCACCCCTCCACTTT
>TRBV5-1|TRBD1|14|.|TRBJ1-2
CASSLGDRGNGYTF
TGCGCCAGCAGCTTGGGGGACAGGGGAAATGGCTACACCTTC
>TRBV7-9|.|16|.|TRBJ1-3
CASSLGQGSSGNTIYF
TGTGCCAGCAGCTTAGGGCAGGGAAGCTCTGGAAACACCATATATTTT
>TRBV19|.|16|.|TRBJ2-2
CAIDPWGRGDTGELFF
TGTGCCATTGATCCCTGGGGCAGGGGGGACACCGGGGAGCTGTTCTTT
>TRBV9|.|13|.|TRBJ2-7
CASSVARAYEQYF
TGTGCCAGCAGCGTAGCCAGGGCCTACGAGCAGTACTTC
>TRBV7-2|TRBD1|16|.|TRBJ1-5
CASSPRGGTGEQPQHF
TGTGCCAGCAGCCCCCGGGGGGGGACAGGGGAACAGCCCCAGCATTTT
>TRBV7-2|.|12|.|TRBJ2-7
CASSLDTGGQYF
TGTGCCAGCAGCTTAGATACAGGTGGGCAGTACTTC